The clone carrying this TCR beta chain was seen repeatedly, ten times or more. As yet, its antigen is unknown. Indicated time point: longitudinal time-point 1 (baseline). The data were taken from a study of neurological immune-mediated disorders. Notes on the study in general: Because no CDR3 amino acid sequences were shared across subjects by expanded clones, private repertoires were suggested in all groups. The level of TCR clonal expansion was highest in patients with HTLV-1-associated myelopathy and lowest in multiple sclerosis, where it fell below the level seen in healthy controls.

Trimming removed 4 bases at V and 2 bases at J, with 19 bases between. Germline V gene data show CDR1 as SGHRS and CDR2 as YFSETQ. The CDR3 spans 16 residues. Synthesis of cDNA was carried out by template-switch 5'RACE. The reaction used 10-nucleotide random UMIs. Whenever a sequencing run was performed, it yielded over 190 million TCR-beta sequences from 15-18 subjects. Via MiXCR, TCRdb re-called the 5' RACE reads, giving one row per CDR3 protein. The repertoire consists of fewer than 55,000 distinct CDR3 sequences, with 10% occurring once and the leading ten covering roughly 1.6%. The sample was PBMCs. The chain combines TRBV5-1 with TRBJ2-7; D may correspond to TRBD1 or TRBD2 (5 bases each). This sequence was found in a woman in her 40s in good health. The CDR3 spells CASSPRGEMEAYEQYF. CDR3 DNA sequence: TGCGCCAGCAGCCCGAGAGGGGAAATGGAAGCCTACGAGCAGTACTTC. The variable domain in full, completed from reference TRBV5-1 and TRBJ2-7, reads KAGVTQTPRYLIKTRGQQVTLSCSPISGHRSVSWYQQTPGQGLQFLFEYFSETQRNKGNFPGRFSGRQFSNSRSEMNVSTLELGDSALYLCASSPRGEMEAYEQYFGPGTRLTVT.